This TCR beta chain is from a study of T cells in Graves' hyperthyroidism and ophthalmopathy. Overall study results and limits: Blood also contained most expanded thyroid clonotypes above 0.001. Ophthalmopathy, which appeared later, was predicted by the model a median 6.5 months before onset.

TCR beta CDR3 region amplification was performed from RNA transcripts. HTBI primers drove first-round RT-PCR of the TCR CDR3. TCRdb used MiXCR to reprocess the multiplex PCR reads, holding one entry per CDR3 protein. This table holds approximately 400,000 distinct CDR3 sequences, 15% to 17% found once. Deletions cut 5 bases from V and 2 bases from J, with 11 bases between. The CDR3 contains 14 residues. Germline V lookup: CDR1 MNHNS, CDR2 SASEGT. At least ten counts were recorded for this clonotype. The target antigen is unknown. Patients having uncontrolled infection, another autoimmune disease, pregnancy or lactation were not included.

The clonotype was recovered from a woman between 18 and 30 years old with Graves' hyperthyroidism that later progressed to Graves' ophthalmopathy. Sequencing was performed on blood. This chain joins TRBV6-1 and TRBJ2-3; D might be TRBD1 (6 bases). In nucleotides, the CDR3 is TGTGCCAGCAGTTACCGGGACACCACAGATACGCAGTATTTT. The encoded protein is CASSYRDTTDTQYF.